This entry lists 16 T cell receptor beta chains sequenced from one sample in a study of monozygotic twins with inflammatory bowel disease. From the 5' RACE reads, TCRdb lists one entry per CDR3 protein and no DNA. This sample contains approximately 340,000 distinct CDR3 sequences. Sequencing was done on a sample of blood. The receptors were sampled from a human donor with ulcerative colitis or Crohn's disease, or a healthy co-twin of an affected twin (not recorded which).

V gene TRBV29-1 combines with J gene TRBJ2-2; TCRdb's D call of TRBD2 is untestable without DNA. The CDR3 is made up of 12 amino acids. The V gene's germline CDR1 is SQVTM and CDR2 ANQGSEA. This CDR3 reads CSVRLVGGELFF.

V gene TRBV5-1 combines with J gene TRBJ1-4. This CDR3 has 15 residues. Germline V gene sequence: CDR1 SGHRS, CDR2 YFSETQ. This chain's CDR3 is CASKVGWATNEKLFF.

This chain connects TRBV4-2 to TRBJ1-1. From germline, CDR1 is LGHNA and CDR2 YNFKEQ. The CDR3 loop spans 13 amino acids. The CDR3 spells CASSQEEKPEAFF.

V is TRBV28 and J is TRBJ1-5. There are 12 residues in the CDR3. In germline, CDR1 is MDHEN, CDR2 SYDVKM. The CDR3 here is CASSLSYQPQHF.

The chain couples TRBV5-1 to TRBJ2-1; TCRdb returns TRBD2, unconfirmable since there is no DNA. This CDR3 is 13 amino acids long. Germline values: CDR1 SGHRS, CDR2 YFSETQ. The chain's CDR3 is CASPFRRNNEQFF.

The rearrangement uses TRBV20-1 and TRBJ2-7; without DNA, the TCRdb call of TRBD2 cannot be checked. The germline gives CDR1 DFQATT, CDR2 SNEGSKA (reference sequence). The CDR3 length is 15 residues. The CDR3 is CSAREAAGGAYEQYF.

The rearrangement joins TRBV6-6 to TRBJ2-1; TCRdb's assignment of TRBD2 cannot be checked, as there is no DNA. The CDR3 length is 14 residues. CDR1 and CDR2 (germline): MNHNY, SVGAGI (reference sequence). The CDR3 is CASSYSEGPLEQFF.

The gene calls are TRBV6-1 and TRBJ2-2; TCRdb designates TRBD1, a call that cannot be tested without DNA. Looked up from germline, CDR1 is MNHNS and CDR2 is SASEGT. The CDR3 is 16 residues long. CDR3 region: CASSRMGPTNTGELFF.

This chain joins TRBV5-1 and TRBJ2-3; the D call from TCRdb, TRBD2, cannot be confirmed without DNA. The V gene's germline CDR1 is SGHRS and CDR2 YFSETQ. The CDR3 covers 16 residues. The CDR3 loop is CASSLASGSRTDTQYF.

The rearrangement links TRBV7-9 to TRBJ1-4; lacking DNA, the TRBD1 call made by TCRdb goes unchecked. The CDR3 length is 15 residues. Germline V lookup: CDR1 SEHNR, CDR2 FQNEAQ (reference sequence). CDR3 residues: CASSSNRDRIEKLFF.

The chain couples TRBV4-3 to TRBJ2-3; TCRdb outputs TRBD1, but without DNA this stays unchecked. The CDR3 is 17 residues long. Germline V lookup: CDR1 LGHNA, CDR2 YSLEER. This CDR3 reads CASSQDSRDRGTDTQYF.

V gene TRBV14 combines with J gene TRBJ2-1; the TCRdb D gene call, TRBD1, has no DNA to confirm it. The CDR3 totals 13 residues. Germline V gene sequence: CDR1 SGHDN, CDR2 FVKESK. The CDR3 sequence is CASSWTRASEQFF.

V and J are TRBV20-1 and TRBJ2-4. In germline, CDR1 is DFQATT, CDR2 SNEGSKA (reference sequence). The CDR3 covers 15 residues. The CDR3 reads CSARDPTTAKNIQYF.

The gene calls are TRBV7-2 and TRBJ2-5; TCRdb outputs TRBD1, but without DNA this stays unchecked. The CDR3 has 14 amino acids. CDR1 is SGHTA, CDR2 FQGNSA, per germline. CDR3 residues: CASSLTRGGETQYF. Supplemented by reference TRBV7-2 and TRBJ2-5, the full variable domain reads GAGVSQSPSNKVTEKGKDVELRCDPISGHTALYWYRQSLGQGLEFLIYFQGNSAPDKSGLPSDRFSAERTGGSVSTLTIQRTQQEDSAVYLCASSLTRGGETQYFGPGTRLLVL.

The chain uses TRBV5-1 and TRBJ2-5; TCRdb returns TRBD1, unconfirmable since there is no DNA. Germline V CDR1 and CDR2: SGHRS, YFSETQ. The CDR3 contains 14 residues. CDR3 protein: CASSFDSLQETQYF.

The chain is built from TRBV4-1 and TRBJ2-3; with no DNA, the TCRdb D assignment of TRBD1 cannot be verified. This CDR3 contains 14 residues. The germline gives CDR1 MGHRA, CDR2 YSYEKL. The CDR3: CASSFRVSTDTQYF.